This T cell receptor (beta chain) was recorded in a study of blood T cell repertoires in COVID-19. Sequencing used immunoSEQ multiplex PCR; TCRdb keeps in-frame clones, though not all of them. Among about 330,000 clones listed, 80% to 90% were seen once. Unmatched junction bases numbered 8, after V lost 4 bases and J lost 0 bases. The V gene's germline CDR1 is KGHSH and CDR2 LQKENI. The CDR3 is made up of 16 amino acids. Recovered Cohort 3 donors showed two negative PCRs, clearance, or symptom resolution. The sequence came from a woman aged 25 to 39 who had recovered from COVID-19. Material: PBMCs or T cells enriched from blood (not recorded which). The chain recombines TRBV18 with TRBJ1-1, with TRBD1 matching over 7 bases. CDR3 DNA: TGTGCCAGCTCACAGTGGGCAGGGGGGATGAACACTGAAGCTTTCTTT. As protein: CASSQWAGGMNTEAFF.